This TCR beta chain came from a study of OX40 agonist ivuxolimab in advanced cancers. Study as a whole: Ivuxolimab, an antibody acting as an agonist of OX40 (CD134), was used to treat patients. Cohort: around 79% men, mean age approximately 66, aged roughly 23 to 79.

For this clone: Its antigen is not known. The sample carries other DNA sequences with the same CDR3.

The study's findings and limits: Specificity for antigen went undetermined in the expanded peripheral T cells.

Trimming removed 1 base at V and 7 bases at J, with 11 bases between. The CDR3 contains 13 residues. In germline, CDR1 is KGHSH, CDR2 LQKENI. At cycle 4 day 1, cycle 7 day 1, and baseline, blood was sampled. Only in-frame clones appear in the TCRdb table, and some are missing; sequencing was by immunoSEQ multiplex PCR. The table lists 72,000 or so clones, about nine tenths of them singletons. Specimen: CD4+ or CD8+ T cells sorted from blood, collected in a trial of the OX40 agonist ivuxolimab. The sequence derives from an adult with an advanced solid tumor such as melanoma, head and neck, liver or kidney cancer. This chain uses TRBV18 with TRBJ2-7; perhaps TRBD2 as D (6 bases). The CDR3 nucleotides are TGTGCCAGCTCACCACAGAGCGGAGGGGAGCAGTACTTC. As protein: CASSPQSGGEQYF.